The source of this TCR beta chain is a study of T cell responses to AZD1222 COVID-19 vaccine. This clone was seen a few times. Method: immunoSEQ multiplex PCR; TCRdb's copy keeps in-frame clones and lacks some. In the table there are 170,000 or so clones, roughly 87% of which are singletons. The clonotype originates from an adult in good health. This material consisted of peripheral blood, taken on day 0 of AZD1222 vaccination.

CDR3: CASSPGLVSTDTQYF. CDR3 in DNA: TGTGCCAGCAGCCCCGGGCTAGTCAGCACAGATACGCAGTATTTT. The chain has TRBV27 and TRBJ2-3; D gene ambiguous. Germline V gene sequence: CDR1 MNHEY, CDR2 SMNVEV (reference sequence). The CDR3 runs 15 residues. The V gene lost 6 bases and the J gene lost 0 bases, with 13 bases spanning the gap.